The TCR beta chain described here comes from a study of blood T cell repertoires in COVID-19. On the study more broadly: Samples taken during acute and convalescent COVID-19 were collected in the United States, Italy and Spain. Sources were T cells, B-cell-depleted T cells, or PBMCs; the material itself was cDNA or gDNA.

The CDR3 runs 16 residues. With 4 bases clipped from V and 3 bases from J, the junction kept 7 bases outside the gene matches. Germline values: CDR1 SGDLS, CDR2 YYNGEE. This clone was counted a single time. In the original workflow: Estimation of nucleated cell counts relied on the amplification of reference gene primers. Profiling relied on immunoSEQ multiplex PCR, and the TCRdb table lists in-frame clones only, not all of them. D and trimming come from the DNA, and the V and J calls and clone size come from that table. Of 150,000 to 200,000 clones listed, about 85% are singletons. The sample taken for sequencing was peripheral blood. The receptor was derived from a woman aged 55 to 70 with acute or convalescent COVID-19. This chain joins TRBV9 and TRBJ1-4, with 9 bases matching TRBD1. The CDR3 loop is CASSPGTGRPNEKLFF. For the CDR3, the DNA is TGTGCCAGCAGCCCAGGGACAGGGCGGCCTAATGAAAAACTGTTTTTT.